The 25 T cell receptor beta chains below were found in one sample sequenced in a study of cytomegalovirus exposure and HLA in healthy donors. Vbeta (60) and Jbeta (13) primers were used in the PCR. The data were produced by immunoSEQ multiplex PCR, yet TCRdb's version contains in-frame clones alone and is incomplete. In all, the sample yields about 72,000 clones. Sample: PBMCs. These receptor sequences come from a woman in her 40s in good health and CMV-seropositive.

V usage is TRBV5-4 and J usage is TRBJ2-3; 13 nucleotides agree with TRBD2. Germline V gene sequence: CDR1 SGHNT, CDR2 YYREEE (reference sequence). CDR3 length: 17 amino acids. V shed 0 bases and J 3 bases; nucleotides not matched to a gene: 4. The CDR3 DNA follows: TGTGCCAGCAGCTTGGGGACTAGCGGGAGCGGAACAGATACGCAGTATTTT. This translates into CASSLGTSGSGTDTQYF.

V is TRBV28 and J is TRBJ2-7; D call uncertain. Looked up from germline, CDR1 is MDHEN and CDR2 is SYDVKM. This CDR3 region has 14 residues. The V end was cut by 6 bases, the J end by 6 bases, with 18 bases between. In nucleotides, the CDR3 is TGTGCCAGCAGGACTTTACTTGGAGTTGGCGAGCAGTACTTC. Protein: CASRTLLGVGEQYF. The full variable domain, with the rest looked up from reference TRBV28 and TRBJ2-7, is DVKVTQSSRYLVKRTGEKVFLECVQDMDHENMFWYRQDPGLGLRLIYFSYDVKMKEKGDIPEGYSVSREKKERFSLILESASTNQTSMYLCASRTLLGVGEQYFGPGTRLTVT.

The chain is built from TRBV10-3 and TRBJ1-1, with a weak D call TRBD1 (6 bases). CDR1 is ENHRY, CDR2 SYGVKD, per germline. Trimming pared 6 bases from V and 8 bases from J, leaving 13 bases between. The CDR3 is 12 residues long. The CDR3 DNA is TGTGCCATCAGGGCGGACAGAGGGGAAGCTTTCTTT. Protein: CAIRADRGEAFF.

V gene TRBV11-2 combines with J gene TRBJ2-3; D remains unclear. This CDR3 is built from 15 residues. Trimming cost V 2 bases and J 4 bases, with 13 bases left between them. CDR1 SGHAT and CDR2 FQNNGV come from the germline V gene. The CDR3 protein is CASSLFSLAPDTQYF. The CDR3 region has the DNA TGTGCCAGCAGCTTATTTTCACTTGCACCAGATACGCAGTATTTT.

The chain joins TRBV27 to TRBJ1-2; unclear D gene. V was clipped by 4 bases and J by 6 bases, with 12 bases between them. Germline CDR1 and CDR2: MNHEY and SMNVEV (reference sequence). This CDR3 contains 13 residues. CDR3 amino acids: CASSWNSNHGYTF. The CDR3 coding sequence is TGTGCCAGCAGTTGGAACAGTAATCATGGCTACACCTTC.

The chain uses TRBV6-5 and TRBJ1-3; D gene uncertain. Deletions cut 6 bases from V and 0 bases from J, with 6 bases between. The CDR3 covers 13 residues. The germline gives CDR1 MNHEY, CDR2 SVGAGI. As DNA, the CDR3 is TGTGCCAGCAGGGGAGCCTCTGGAAACACCATATATTTT. Protein: CASRGASGNTIYF.

This chain connects TRBV7-8 to TRBJ1-4; 7 bases fit TRBD1. Unmatched junction bases numbered 19, after V lost 5 bases and J lost 7 bases. Germline V gene sequence: CDR1 SGHVS, CDR2 FQNEAQ. This CDR3 contains 18 residues. The CDR3 DNA follows: TGTGCCAGCAGCCGTAATAATAGACAGGGAAATCCGGGTGAAAAACTGTTTTTT. This encodes CASSRNNRQGNPGEKLFF.

The chain employs TRBV19 and TRBJ2-6, with D possibly being TRBD1 (5 bases). CDR1 is LNHDA, CDR2 SQIVND, per germline (reference sequence). The CDR3 totals 16 residues. The V end was cut by 6 bases, the J end by 0 bases, with 12 bases between. In DNA form, the CDR3 reads TGTGCCAGTAGCATTAGACAGTACTCTGGGGCCAACGTCCTGACTTTC. Protein: CASSIRQYSGANVLTF.

V usage is TRBV19 and J usage is TRBJ2-1; D gene ambiguous. This CDR3 has 13 residues. Trimming removed 10 bases from V and 0 bases from J, with 10 bases in between. The V gene's germline CDR1 is LNHDA and CDR2 SQIVND (reference sequence). DNA of the CDR3: TGTGCCACCCAGGCGAGCTCCTACAATGAGCAGTTCTTC. Residues: CATQASSYNEQFF.

This rearrangement joins TRBV5-1 to TRBJ2-3, with TRBD1 identical over 9 bases. There are 17 residues in the CDR3. Germline CDR1 reads SGHRS; CDR2 reads YFSETQ. V trimming: 4 bases; J trimming: 0 bases; junction bases outside the gene matches: 9. As DNA, the CDR3 is TGCGCCAGCAGCACATTAGGCGGGACAGGGAGCACAGATACGCAGTATTTT. Residues: CASSTLGGTGSTDTQYF.

V usage is TRBV5-1 and J usage is TRBJ1-2; D unresolved. The CDR3 spans 16 residues. Germline CDR1 reads SGHRS; CDR2 reads YFSETQ. The V end lost 3 bases, the J end lost 8 bases, and 23 bases lay between the germline ends. The CDR3 DNA reads TGCGCCAGCAGCTCTACAGCCGGCCACACTTATGAAGGCTACACCTTC. Translated: CASSSTAGHTYEGYTF.

The V gene is TRBV6-1, the J gene TRBJ2-2; no clear D. In germline, CDR1 is MNHNS, CDR2 SASEGT. Deletions cut 6 bases from V and 5 bases from J, with 7 bases between. This CDR3 is 12 amino acids long. This CDR3 reads CASSPGTGELFF. The CDR3 nucleotides read TGTGCCAGCAGCCCGGGTACCGGGGAGCTGTTTTTT.

V and J are TRBV5-1 and TRBJ1-4; 7 nucleotides line up with TRBD1. Germline V gene sequence: CDR1 SGHRS, CDR2 YFSETQ. This CDR3 comprises 15 residues. Trimming at V came to 5 bases and at J to 3 bases, leaving 7 bases not matched to a gene. In DNA, the CDR3 is TGCGCCAGCAGGACAGGGCCCGCGGCTAATGAAAAACTGTTTTTT. Protein: CASRTGPAANEKLFF.

The rearrangement joins TRBV11-2 to TRBJ2-7, with 7 positions matching TRBD1. This CDR3 region has 14 residues. Germline loops: CDR1 SGHAT, CDR2 FQNNGV. V shed 0 bases, J shed 2 bases, and the junction held 1 base outside the gene matches. The CDR3 nucleotides are TGTGCCAGCAGCTTAGATAGGGGGCCCTACGAGCAGTACTTC. Protein sequence: CASSLDRGPYEQYF.

The chain uses TRBV6-6 and TRBJ2-3; 11 positions agree with TRBD2. CDR3 length: 16 amino acids. Losses at the gene ends were 5 bases for V and 2 bases for J; bases not matched to a gene: 6. Germline CDR1 MNHNY, CDR2 SVGAGI (reference sequence). CDR3 DNA: TGTGCCAGCAGTAAAATAGCGGGGGGGAACACAGATACGCAGTATTTT. It is translated as CASSKIAGGNTDTQYF.

The rearrangement joins TRBV5-1 to TRBJ2-1; 16 positions agree with TRBD2. The V gene's germline CDR1 is SGHRS and CDR2 YFSETQ. The CDR3 consists of 18 residues. The ends lost 6 bases at V and 8 bases at J; junction bases unmatched: 14. In DNA, the CDR3 is TGCGCCAGCACCATATCAATCCCGGGACTAGCGGGGGGGGATGAGCAGTTCTTC. Its translation: CASTISIPGLAGGDEQFF.

This chain links TRBV19 with TRBJ2-1; the match to TRBD2 covers 8 bases. CDR3 length: 17 amino acids. Trimming took 7 bases from V and 7 from J; bases not matched to a gene: 18. Germline V gene lookup returns CDR1 LNHDA and CDR2 SQIVND (reference sequence). The CDR3 region is CASTPGGESVWENEQFF. The CDR3 nucleotides read TGTGCCAGTACCCCGGGGGGGGAATCGGTTTGGGAAAATGAGCAGTTCTTC.

The J gene is TRBJ2-7, the V gene TRBV10-3; TRBD2 matches 11 bases. CDR3 length equals 18 residues. The ends lost 5 bases at V and 2 bases at J; junction bases unmatched: 14. CDR1 is ENHRY and CDR2 is SYGVKD in the germline V gene. CDR3 region: CAISFLAGGPLYPYEQYF. In DNA, the CDR3 is TGTGCCATCAGTTTCCTAGCGGGAGGCCCCTTATATCCCTACGAGCAGTACTTC.

This chain connects TRBV6-4 to TRBJ2-3; 12 nucleotides line up with TRBD1. The germline V gene has CDR1 MRHNA and CDR2 SNTAGT. This CDR3 contains 15 residues. Trimming took 4 bases from V and 4 from J; bases not matched to a gene: 3. The CDR3 DNA follows: TGTGCCAGCAGTGGCGGGACAGGGGGCCCAGATACGCAGTATTTT. This sequence encodes CASSGGTGGPDTQYF.

V and J are TRBV5-1 and TRBJ1-1, with 9 bases fitting TRBD1. V gave up 0 bases and J gave up 11 bases; unmatched junction bases: 8. CDR1 is SGHRS, CDR2 YFSETQ, per germline. The CDR3 consists of 14 residues. The CDR3 here is CASSLAVGQGRAFF. The DNA for the CDR3 is TGCGCCAGCAGCTTGGCCGTGGGACAGGGAAGGGCTTTCTTT.

This rearrangement joins TRBV6-5 to TRBJ1-2; 11 positions match TRBD1. V shed 0 bases, J shed 4 bases, and the junction held 1 base outside the gene matches. The germline CDR1 and CDR2 sequences are MNHEY and SVGAGI. This CDR3 is built from 15 residues. CDR3 residues: CASSYSGTGGYGYTF. For the CDR3, the DNA is TGTGCCAGCAGTTACTCCGGGACAGGGGGCTATGGCTACACCTTC.

This chain links TRBV7-2 with TRBJ1-4; TRBD1 agrees at 9 bases. Germline V lookup: CDR1 SGHTA, CDR2 FQGNSA. This CDR3 comprises 17 residues. Germline trimming cut 1 base from V and 5 bases from J; bases unmatched to any gene: 8. The DNA for the CDR3 is TGTGCCAGCAGCTTAGGAGATTACAGGGGGCGAAATGAAAAACTGTTTTTT. Translation: CASSLGDYRGRNEKLFF. The variable domain in full, with the rest retrieved from reference TRBV7-2 and TRBJ1-4, is GAGVSQSPSNKVTEKGKDVELRCDPISGHTALYWYRQSLGQGLEFLIYFQGNSAPDKSGLPSDRFSAERTGGSVSTLTIQRTQQEDSAVYLCASSLGDYRGRNEKLFFGSGTQLSVL.

CDR3 in DNA: TGTGCCAGCAGTTGGAGGGGTGGTGGAAACACCATATATTTT. It codes for CASSWRGGGNTIYF. V gene TRBV6-5 combines with J gene TRBJ1-3, with D possibly matching TRBD1 (5 bases). The V end was cut by 4 bases, the J end by 3 bases, with 10 bases between. Germline V gene lookup returns CDR1 MNHEY and CDR2 SVGAGI. The CDR3 is 14 residues long.

This rearrangement joins TRBV7-8 to TRBJ1-2; 7 positions match TRBD1. V trimming: 5 bases; J trimming: 5 bases; junction bases outside the gene matches: 8. Germline V gene data show CDR1 as SGHVS and CDR2 as FQNEAQ. CDR3 size: 14 residues. Here the CDR3 DNA reads TGTGCCAGCAGCATCGCCCGACAGGGTTATGGCTACACCTTC. Amino acid sequence: CASSIARQGYGYTF.

Notes on this clone: The conserved final phenylalanine or tryptophan is absent from the CDR3, which likely points to a read error. The chain uses TRBV5-1 and TRBJ2-7; 7 bases are a match to TRBD2. Per germline, CDR1 SGHRS and CDR2 YFSETQ. V was clipped by 0 bases and J by 3 bases; unmatched bases: 6. There are 15 residues in the CDR3. The CDR3 DNA is TGCGCCAGCAGCTTGGGCGCGGGAGACTTCTACGAGCAGTACCTC. Protein product: CASSLGAGDFYEQYL.